Described below is a single TCR beta chain sequence and its context. Its specificity is unknown. These data originate in a study of cytomegalovirus exposure and HLA in healthy donors. Whole-study findings and limits: It was assumed in the presence/absence analyses that sequencing depth was roughly uniform across donors. Sequencing had likely introduced a cluster of highly shared sequence variants as an artifact. Productive status was seen about 87% or about 30% of the time for most TCR beta V segments in an earlier analysis.

The PCR contained 60 Vbeta and 13 Jbeta primers. Libraries were prepared by immunoSEQ multiplex PCR; TCRdb keeps only in-frame clonotypes and omits some of them. Recorded for this sample: tens of thousands of clones. Trimming stripped 6 bases from V and 0 bases from J, with 9 bases between. Germline V gene lookup returns CDR1 LNHDA and CDR2 SQIVND (reference sequence). This CDR3 is 14 amino acids long. The specimen was PBMCs. The receptor was isolated from a man aged 40-55 years in good health and CMV-seronegative. The chain joins TRBV19 to TRBJ1-5; D is perhaps TRBD1 (6 bases). CDR3 amino acids: CASRTGYSNQPQHF. CDR3 nucleotides: TGTGCCAGTAGGACAGGTTATAGCAATCAGCCCCAGCATTTT.